This T cell receptor beta chain emerged from a study of blood T cell repertoires in COVID-19. Turning to the study itself: Both acute and convalescent COVID-19 samples were obtained from the United States, Italy and Spain.

Source study methods: Estimated nucleated cell counts came from reference gene primer amplification. TCRdb's table, derived via immunoSEQ multiplex PCR, lists solely in-frame clones and lacks some. V and J calls and clone size are given by that table; D and trimming were obtained from the DNA. This table holds fewer than 250,000 clones, around 84% found once. Participants, 18 to 89 years old, spanned some 23 US areas. CDR1 is ENHRY, CDR2 SYGVKD, per germline. The CDR3 runs 15 residues. Losses at the gene ends were 8 bases for V and 2 bases for J; bases not matched to a gene: 10. The chain combines TRBV10-3 with TRBJ2-3; 7 positions agree with TRBD1. This TCR derives from a woman younger than 45 who had recovered from COVID-19. The sequenced sample was PBMCs or T cells enriched from blood (not recorded which). The CDR3 region is CAICPGQGDTDTQYF. CDR3 in DNA: TGTGCCATCTGCCCGGGTCAGGGGGACACAGATACGCAGTATTTT.